These 3 T cell receptor beta chains originate from one sample sequenced in a study of blood T cell repertoires in COVID-19. Sequencing was performed with immunoSEQ multiplex PCR; in TCRdb, only in-frame clones are kept and a portion is missing. This table has a few hundred thousand clones, roughly 82% appearing once. The sequencing input was peripheral blood. Receptors originate from a woman aged 50 to 65 with acute or convalescent COVID-19.

The CDR3 nucleotides are TGTGCCAGCAGCCCGAGACAGGGGACCTCCTACGAGCAGTACTTC. Its protein is CASSPRQGTSYEQYF. The J gene is TRBJ2-7, the V gene TRBV7-6, with 8 bases aligning to TRBD1. This CDR3 contains 15 residues. CDR1 is SGHVS and CDR2 is FNYEAQ in the germline V gene. Trimming took 5 bases from V and 0 from J; bases not matched to a gene: 6.

The chain joins TRBV6-5 to TRBJ2-2, with D possibly matching TRBD2 (5 bases). V lost 6 bases and J lost 1, with 12 bases in between. Germline loops: CDR1 MNHEY, CDR2 SVGAGI. The length of the CDR3 is 15 residues. The CDR3 sequence: CASSRGLQNTGELFF. In DNA form, the CDR3 reads TGTGCCAGCAGCCGCGGACTCCAGAACACCGGGGAGCTGTTTTTT.

In its sample, this clone was seen a few times. The chain is built from TRBV5-1 and TRBJ1-3; 7 nucleotides match TRBD1. The trim removed 2 bases at V and 3 bases at J, leaving 2 bases unmatched. This CDR3 contains 14 residues. CDR1 is SGHRS, CDR2 YFSETQ, per germline. The CDR3, as DNA: TGCGCCAGCAGCTTAGGGGGCGGTGGAAACACCATATATTTT. This gives the protein CASSLGGGGNTIYF.